This T cell receptor beta chain was sequenced during a study of regulatory T cells in long-lasting Graves disease. Building the TCR beta libraries relied on iRepertoire HTBI primers, and CDR3 regions underwent Arm-PCR. MiXCR, run by TCRdb on the multiplex PCR reads, gives a single entry per CDR3 protein. Of hundreds of thousands of distinct CDR3 sequences in the sample, 15% to 20% were seen once. This clonotype turned up a few times. Time point specified: newly diagnosed GD, antithyroid drugs for less than 3 months. From RNA extracted from PBMCs, the TCR library was made. These data also featured in a second study, about T cells in Graves' hyperthyroidism and ophthalmopathy.

The sample in question was peripheral blood mononuclear cells (PBMCs), obtained at new diagnosis, from a patient treated with antithyroid drugs. The sequence was collected from a woman aged 25 to 39 with Graves disease.

The DNA of the CDR3 is TGTGCCAGCAGCTTGAGGCGCGCCGGGGAGCTGTTTTTT. It encodes CASSLRRAGELFF. The chain has TRBV5-6 and TRBJ2-2; no clear D. The germline CDR1 and CDR2 sequences are SGHDT and YYEEEE. This CDR3 has 13 residues. Trimming removed 1 base at V and 6 bases at J, with 7 bases between.